Listed below are T cell receptor beta chains from one sample, sequenced in a study of vaccination effects on CD4 cells after COVID-19. Their cognate antigens are unknown. Profiling relied on immunoSEQ multiplex PCR, and the TCRdb table lists in-frame clones only, not all of them. Of around 63,000 clones in the sample, roughly 76% were seen once. The input for sequencing was CD4+ T cells from PBMCs cultured with HCoV-OC43 spike peptides, taken before COVID-19 vaccination. The receptor source for this set is a human donor who received a COVID-19 vaccine. The CDR3 runs from the conserved cysteine through the conserved F or W. A D gene is named only where the DNA matches it firmly. A clone size is listed for some rows: how often the clone was seen (once, few, many), or a class if it is expanded.

J gene: TRBJ1-3
V gene: TRBV29-1
clone size: NA
D gene: NA
CDR3 DNA: TGCAGCGTTGAGACAGGCTTTAGCTCTGGAAACACCATATATTTT
CDR3 protein: CSVETGFSSGNTIYF

J gene: TRBJ1-1
V gene: TRBV7-2
clone size: NA
D gene: NA
CDR3 DNA: TGTGCCAGCAGCTCCGGGGGGAACACTGAAGCTTTCTTT
CDR3 protein: CASSSGGNTEAFF

J gene: TRBJ2-3
V gene: TRBV19
clone size: NA
D gene: TRBD2
CDR3 DNA: TGTGCCAGTAGTATCCGGTCTAGCGGGGGGAACACAGATACGCAGTATTTT
CDR3 protein: CASSIRSSGGNTDTQYF

J gene: TRBJ1-5
V gene: TRBV28
clone size: NA
D gene: NA
CDR3 DNA: TGTGCCAGCAGTTCTCTCGGCCTATATAGCAATCAGCCCCAGCATTTT
CDR3 protein: CASSSLGLYSNQPQHF

J gene: TRBJ1-4
V gene: TRBV7-2
clone size: NA
D gene: NA
CDR3 DNA: TGTGCCAGCAGCTTCCAGGGAAGCCTTAATGAAAAACTGTTTTTT
CDR3 protein: CASSFQGSLNEKLFF

J gene: TRBJ1-3
V gene: TRBV18
clone size: NA
D gene: NA
CDR3 DNA: TGTGCCAGCTCACCAACCGCTGGAAACACCATATATTTT
CDR3 protein: CASSPTAGNTIYF

J gene: TRBJ1-4
V gene: TRBV29-1
clone size: NA
D gene: NA
CDR3 DNA: TGCAGCGTGGACCGGGGCCGGGGTGAAAAACTGTTTTTT
CDR3 protein: CSVDRGRGEKLFF

J gene: TRBJ1-1
V gene: TRBV7-9
clone size: NA
D gene: TRBD1
CDR3 DNA: TGTGCCAGCAGCTCGGGACAGGGGTCTGTGAACACTGAAGCTTTCTTT
CDR3 protein: CASSSGQGSVNTEAFF

J gene: TRBJ1-2
V gene: TRBV5-1
clone size: NA
D gene: TRBD1
CDR3 DNA: TGCGCCAGCAGCTTTGGCGACAGGGAGAGCGAAGGCTACACCTTC
CDR3 protein: CASSFGDRESEGYTF

J gene: TRBJ1-1
V gene: TRBV12-3/TRBV12-4
clone size: NA
D gene: TRBD1
CDR3 DNA: TGTGCCAGCAGTACGAGGACAGGCACTGAAGCTTTCTTT
CDR3 protein: CASSTRTGTEAFF

J gene: TRBJ1-1
V gene: TRBV7-3
clone size: NA
D gene: NA
CDR3 DNA: TGTGCCAGCGCCGGGGGGGTGAACACTGAAGCTTTCTTT
CDR3 protein: CASAGGVNTEAFF

J gene: TRBJ1-4
V gene: TRBV12-5
clone size: NA
D gene: TRBD1
CDR3 DNA: TGTGCTAGTGGTTTAGTCTTGGGGACAGGGATACCCAATGAAAAACTGTTTTTT
CDR3 protein: CASGLVLGTGIPNEKLFF

J gene: TRBJ1-2
V gene: TRBV6-1
clone size: NA
D gene: NA
CDR3 DNA: TGTGCCAGCAGTGACCGGAGGGGACCCTACGGCTACACCTTC
CDR3 protein: CASSDRRGPYGYTF

J gene: TRBJ1-4
V gene: TRBV5-1
clone size: few
D gene: NA
CDR3 DNA: TGCGCCAGCAGCCCGGGACCGGCTAATGAAAAACTGTTTTTT
CDR3 protein: CASSPGPANEKLFF

J gene: TRBJ2-4
V gene: TRBV5-6
clone size: NA
D gene: NA
CDR3 DNA: TGTGCCAGCAGCCCGGCCGGGGTTGTCGTGAACATTCAGTACTTC
CDR3 protein: CASSPAGVVVNIQYF

J gene: TRBJ1-6
V gene: TRBV15
clone size: NA
D gene: NA
CDR3 DNA: TGTGCCACCAGCAGAGATGGGGGAGGGCTAGGTTCACCCCTCCACTTT
CDR3 protein: CATSRDGGGLGSPLHF

J gene: TRBJ1-5
V gene: TRBV5-8
clone size: NA
D gene: NA
CDR3 DNA: TGTGCCAGCAGCTTGGACGGGGCTGGAGCTGATCAGCCCCAGCATTTT
CDR3 protein: CASSLDGAGADQPQHF

J gene: TRBJ2-3
V gene: TRBV5-1
clone size: NA
D gene: TRBD1
CDR3 DNA: TGCGCCAGCAGCCCCCAGGGGGCCACTGATACGCAGTATTTT
CDR3 protein: CASSPQGATDTQYF

J gene: TRBJ1-2
V gene: TRBV4-3
clone size: NA
D gene: NA
CDR3 DNA: TGCGCCAGCAGCCAAGCTCAGGGACTGAGTAACTATGGCTACACCTTC
CDR3 protein: CASSQAQGLSNYGYTF

J gene: TRBJ2-4
V gene: TRBV19
clone size: NA
D gene: NA
CDR3 DNA: TGTGCCAGTAGTGCCCAACACAGGGTCGTCTCCGACATTCAGTACTTC
CDR3 protein: CASSAQHRVVSDIQYF

J gene: TRBJ2-2
V gene: TRBV11-3
clone size: NA
D gene: TRBD2
CDR3 DNA: TGTGCCAGCAGAGCGGGACCGACCTCGACGAACACCGGGGAGCTGTTTTTT
CDR3 protein: CASRAGPTSTNTGELFF

J gene: TRBJ2-2
V gene: TRBV5-1
clone size: NA
D gene: TRBD2
CDR3 DNA: TGCGCCAGCAGCCCAGGACTAGCGGGGTTCACCGGGGAGCTGTTTTTT
CDR3 protein: CASSPGLAGFTGELFF

J gene: TRBJ2-3
V gene: TRBV5-1
clone size: NA
D gene: NA
CDR3 DNA: TGCGCCAGCAGCTCGTCCACAGATACGCAGTATTTT
CDR3 protein: CASSSSTDTQYF

J gene: TRBJ1-1
V gene: TRBV2
clone size: NA
D gene: TRBD1
CDR3 DNA: TGTGCCAGCAGATCTGACAGGGCGAATGAAGCTTTCTTT
CDR3 protein: CASRSDRANEAFF

J gene: TRBJ2-2
V gene: TRBV7-3
clone size: NA
D gene: TRBD2
CDR3 DNA: TGTGCCAGCAGAACTAGCGGGAACACCGGGGAGCTGTTTTTT
CDR3 protein: CASRTSGNTGELFF

J gene: TRBJ1-5
V gene: TRBV30
clone size: once
D gene: TRBD1
CDR3 DNA: TGTGCCTGGAGTCAGGGGACAGGGTGGGATCAGCCCCAGCATTTT
CDR3 protein: CAWSQGTGWDQPQHF

J gene: TRBJ1-1
V gene: TRBV7-9
clone size: few
D gene: TRBD1
CDR3 DNA: TGTGCCAGCAGCTCCGGACAGGGGACAAGGATTGAAGCTTTCTTT
CDR3 protein: CASSSGQGTRIEAFF

J gene: TRBJ2-2
V gene: TRBV9
clone size: NA
D gene: TRBD2
CDR3 DNA: TGTGCCAGCAGCGTAGGAGCGGGGGTGACCACCGGGGAGCTGTTTTTT
CDR3 protein: CASSVGAGVTTGELFF

J gene: TRBJ1-5
V gene: TRBV6-4
clone size: NA
D gene: NA
CDR3 DNA: TGTGCCAGCAGTGACGGACCTAATCAGCCCCAGCATTTT
CDR3 protein: CASSDGPNQPQHF

J gene: TRBJ2-5
V gene: TRBV2
clone size: once
D gene: NA
CDR3 DNA: TGTGCCAGCAATTCGAGGCGGGGCGAGGAGACCCAGTACTTC
CDR3 protein: CASNSRRGEETQYF

J gene: TRBJ1-4
V gene: TRBV7-2
clone size: NA
D gene: TRBD1
CDR3 DNA: TGTGCCAGCAGCTTATCGGGACAGGGTGAAAAACTGTTTTTT
CDR3 protein: CASSLSGQGEKLFF

J gene: TRBJ1-2
V gene: TRBV6-6
clone size: NA
D gene: NA
CDR3 DNA: TGTGCCAGCACCTATCTTACGGGGCCCAACTATGGCTACACCTTC
CDR3 protein: CASTYLTGPNYGYTF

J gene: TRBJ2-5
V gene: TRBV11-3
clone size: NA
D gene: TRBD2
CDR3 DNA: TGTGCCAGCAGCATCTCCTTTGCGGGGGGGAGGGAGACCCAGTACTTC
CDR3 protein: CASSISFAGGRETQYF

J gene: TRBJ2-5
V gene: TRBV5-1
clone size: NA
D gene: NA
CDR3 DNA: TGCGCCAGCAGCTTTAGGGTCCGCACAGAGACCCAGTACTTC
CDR3 protein: CASSFRVRTETQYF

J gene: TRBJ1-2
V gene: TRBV12-3/TRBV12-4
clone size: few
D gene: NA
CDR3 DNA: TGTGCCAGCAGGGGACGCTTGATAGGCTACACCTTC
CDR3 protein: CASRGRLIGYTF

J gene: TRBJ1-5
V gene: TRBV5-1
clone size: NA
D gene: NA
CDR3 DNA: TGCGCCAGCAGCTTGGAAGAAAATCAGCCCCAGCATTTT
CDR3 protein: CASSLEENQPQHF

J gene: TRBJ1-3
V gene: TRBV19
clone size: NA
D gene: TRBD1
CDR3 DNA: TGTGCCAGTACCAGGGGGTGGCCAAACACCATATATTTT
CDR3 protein: CASTRGWPNTIYF

J gene: TRBJ1-2
V gene: TRBV2
clone size: NA
D gene: NA
CDR3 DNA: TGTGCCAGCAGTGAGGGCAGTAACTATGGCTACACCTTC
CDR3 protein: CASSEGSNYGYTF

J gene: TRBJ1-2
V gene: TRBV5-4
clone size: NA
D gene: NA
CDR3 DNA: TGTGCCAGCAGCCACTTTGGGGGCCGGGGCTATGGCTACACCTTC
CDR3 protein: CASSHFGGRGYGYTF

J gene: TRBJ2-5
V gene: TRBV6-6
clone size: NA
D gene: TRBD1
CDR3 DNA: TGTGCCAGCAGGACAGGGGGGCGAGAGACCCAGTACTTC
CDR3 protein: CASRTGGRETQYF

J gene: TRBJ2-1
V gene: TRBV28
clone size: once
D gene: TRBD2
CDR3 DNA: TGTGCCAGCAGTCCCGGGACTACCAACAATGAGCAGTTCTTC
CDR3 protein: CASSPGTTNNEQFF

J gene: TRBJ1-4
V gene: TRBV7-2
clone size: NA
D gene: NA
CDR3 DNA: TGTGCCAGCAGCCCTCGGACGGAATTGATTAATGAAAAACTGTTTTTT
CDR3 protein: CASSPRTELINEKLFF

J gene: TRBJ1-5
V gene: TRBV5-5
clone size: NA
D gene: NA
CDR3 DNA: TGTGCCAGCAGCCCATTATCGTGGGGCAGGGAGCCCCAGCATTTT
CDR3 protein: CASSPLSWGREPQHF

J gene: TRBJ1-1
V gene: TRBV5-1
clone size: NA
D gene: TRBD1
CDR3 DNA: TGCGCCAGCAACCCAACCGGGACAGGGTTCGGCACTGAAGCTTTCTTT
CDR3 protein: CASNPTGTGFGTEAFF

J gene: TRBJ1-5
V gene: TRBV5-6
clone size: NA
D gene: NA
CDR3 DNA: TGTGCCAGCAGCCGAAGAAACCCGGAGGGCAATCAGCCCCAGCATTTT
CDR3 protein: CASSRRNPEGNQPQHF

J gene: TRBJ2-3
V gene: TRBV9
clone size: NA
D gene: TRBD1
CDR3 DNA: TGTGCCAGCTCTCTCCAGGGGGACACAGATACGCAGTATTTT
CDR3 protein: CASSLQGDTDTQYF

J gene: TRBJ1-5
V gene: TRBV5-5
clone size: NA
D gene: NA
CDR3 DNA: TGTGCCAGCAGCGCGGCAGGGACTAGCGGCAATCAGCCCCAGCATTTT
CDR3 protein: CASSAAGTSGNQPQHF

J gene: TRBJ1-2
V gene: TRBV10-2
clone size: NA
D gene: NA
CDR3 DNA: TGCGCCACGTCTGACAACTATGGCTACACCTTC
CDR3 protein: CATSDNYGYTF

J gene: TRBJ1-2
V gene: TRBV30
clone size: NA
D gene: NA
CDR3 DNA: TGTGCCTGGAGTGTACAAGTTTCGTGGGGCTACACCTTC
CDR3 protein: CAWSVQVSWGYTF

J gene: TRBJ2-6
V gene: TRBV25-1
clone size: NA
D gene: TRBD1
CDR3 DNA: TGTGCCAGCAGTGCTGGACAGGGAAGGCTGGTTGGGGCCAACGTCCTGACTTTC
CDR3 protein: CASSAGQGRLVGANVLTF

J gene: TRBJ2-5
V gene: TRBV11-2
clone size: NA
D gene: NA
CDR3 DNA: TGTGCCAGCAGCCTAGGGGAGACCCAGTACTTC
CDR3 protein: CASSLGETQYF

J gene: TRBJ1-6
V gene: TRBV12-3/TRBV12-4
clone size: once
D gene: NA
CDR3 DNA: TGTGCCAGCAGTTTAGCCGTCGGGGCACCCCTCCACTTT
CDR3 protein: CASSLAVGAPLHF